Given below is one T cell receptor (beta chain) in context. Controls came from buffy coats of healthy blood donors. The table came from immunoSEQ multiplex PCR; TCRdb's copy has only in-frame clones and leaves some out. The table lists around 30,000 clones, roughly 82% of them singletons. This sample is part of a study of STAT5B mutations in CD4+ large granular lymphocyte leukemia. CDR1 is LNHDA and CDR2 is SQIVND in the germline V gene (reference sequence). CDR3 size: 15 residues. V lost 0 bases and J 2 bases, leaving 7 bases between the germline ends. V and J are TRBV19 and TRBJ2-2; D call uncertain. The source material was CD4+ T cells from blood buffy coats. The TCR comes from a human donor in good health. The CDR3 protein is CASSIDRPNTGELFF. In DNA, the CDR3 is TGTGCCAGTAGTATAGATAGGCCCAACACCGGGGAGCTGTTTTTT.